This is a list of T cell receptor beta chains from one sample in a study of radiation and T cells in renal cell carcinoma. Using immunoSEQ multiplex PCR, the repertoire was profiled, and TCRdb retains in-frame clones only, with some absent. The sample lists approximately 20,000 clones, around 63% occurring once. The material sequenced was tumor tissue, taken from a patient whose treatment included radiotherapy and nephrectomy. The source of these receptors is a woman between 65 and 79 years old with renal cell carcinoma. The CDR3 runs from the conserved cysteine through the conserved F or W. A D gene is named only where the DNA matches it firmly. Size tells how often a clone was seen (once, few, many) or the class of an expanded clone, and some rows leave it out.

clone size	D gene	V gene	J gene	CDR3 DNA	CDR3 protein
NA	TRBD1	TRBV5-3	TRBJ2-7	TGTGCCAGAAGCTTGGCCAGTACCGGGACAGGGGGCTCCTACGAGCAGTACTTC	CARSLASTGTGGSYEQYF
few	TRBD1	TRBV6-6	TRBJ1-5	TGTGCCAGCAGCCTAGGACAGGGAAACAATCAGCCCCAGCATTTT	CASSLGQGNNQPQHF
NA	TRBD1	TRBV6-5	TRBJ2-7	TGTGCCAGCAGCCTTCTCAGACCGACAGGGCTCGAGCAGTACTTC	CASSLLRPTGLEQYF
NA	NA	TRBV30	TRBJ1-6	TGTGCCTCCCGACGCCTTAATAATTCACCCCTCCACTTT	CASRRLNNSPLHF
NA	TRBD2	TRBV30	TRBJ2-1	TGTGCCTGCAGACTAGCGGGGGGGCCAAAGGTCAATGAGCAGTTCTTC	CACRLAGGPKVNEQFF
NA	NA	TRBV7-9	TRBJ2-5	TGTGCCAGCAGCCAACAAGACCTCCGGGACTGGGCTTCCCAAGAGACCCAGTACTTC	CASSQQDLRDWASQETQYF
few	NA	TRBV7-2	TRBJ2-3	TGTGCCAGCAGCACCCTAATCACAGATACGCAGTATTTT	CASSTLITDTQYF
NA	NA	TRBV5-6	TRBJ2-7	TGTGCCAGCAGCTTGGGGACGCCTCCCTACGAGCAGTACTTC	CASSLGTPPYEQYF
NA	TRBD1	TRBV6-5	TRBJ1-1	TGTGCCAGCAGTTACTCCGGGACAGGGGTTACTGAAGCTTTCTTT	CASSYSGTGVTEAFF
NA	NA	TRBV6-5	TRBJ2-3	TGTGCCAGCAGTTACCTCCTCGGAGTCGGCACAGATACGCAGTATTTT	CASSYLLGVGTDTQYF
NA	NA	TRBV5-1	TRBJ1-1	TGCGCCAGCAGCTTGGGCCTGGGGAGGGGGAGCACTGAAGCTTTCTTT	CASSLGLGRGSTEAFF
NA	NA	TRBV5-4	TRBJ1-6	TGTGCCAGCAGCCAAGGACGGGGCTATAATTCACCCCTCCACTTT	CASSQGRGYNSPLHF
NA	NA	TRBV6-1	TRBJ1-6	TGTGCCAGCAGTGAAGCGTTGTCGCAGGTGCAGAATTCACCCCTCCACTTT	CASSEALSQVQNSPLHF
NA	NA	TRBV6-5	TRBJ1-1	TGTGCCAGCAGTCCACTCGATAGGGGGGGTGAAGCTTTCTTT	CASSPLDRGGEAFF
NA	NA	TRBV11-2	TRBJ2-7	TGTGCCAGCAGCCGGGACAACTACGAGCAGTACTTC	CASSRDNYEQYF
NA	NA	TRBV29-1	TRBJ1-1	TGCAGCGTTGAGGGAGGGGAGGCTTTCTTT	CSVEGGEAFF
NA	NA	TRBV6-1	TRBJ2-7	TGTGCCAGTATCCGGGACATACCCTACGAGCAGTACTTC	CASIRDIPYEQYF
few	TRBD1	TRBV10-3	TRBJ2-5	TGTGCCATCAGCGGGACAGAAGAGACCCAGTACTTC	CAISGTEETQYF
NA	NA	TRBV19	TRBJ2-7	TGTGCCAGTAGTATAGCGCTAGGTTCGCAGCTGTACTTC	CASSIALGSQLYF
NA	NA	TRBV11-2	TRBJ1-2	TGTGCCAGCAGCGCCAGATGGGGGGGCTCTGGCTACACCTTC	CASSARWGGSGYTF
once	NA	TRBV5-1	TRBJ2-7	TGCGCCAGCAGCTTGGAGGTGGGGGTAAGCTACGAGCAGTACTTC	CASSLEVGVSYEQYF
NA	TRBD1	TRBV2	TRBJ1-1	TGTGCCAGCAGCAGACAGGGTCGGAGCACTGAAGCTTTCTTT	CASSRQGRSTEAFF
NA	TRBD1	TRBV11-3	TRBJ2-7	TGTGCCAGCAGCCGCCCGACAGGGGATTCCTACGAGCAGTACTTC	CASSRPTGDSYEQYF
once	TRBD1	TRBV28	TRBJ1-5	TGTGCCAGCAGTACCCCGGACAGGGGATTCGGCCAGCCCCAGCATTTT	CASSTPDRGFGQPQHF
NA	NA	TRBV4-2	TRBJ2-5	TGTGCCAGCAGCCAAGAGGTGTGGGGAGAGACCCAGTACTTC	CASSQEVWGETQYF
NA	NA	TRBV6-1	TRBJ1-6	TGTGCCAGCAGTCCCCGGGACCGTTCTAATTCACCCCTCCACTTT	CASSPRDRSNSPLHF
NA	NA	TRBV27	TRBJ2-7	TGTGCCAGCAGTTTATCGGCCTTTGGGTACGAGCAGTACTTC	CASSLSAFGYEQYF
few	NA	TRBV7-9	TRBJ2-5	TGTGCCAGCAGCTTAGGGGGGCGGGAGACCCAGTACTTC	CASSLGGRETQYF
few	NA	TRBV28	TRBJ1-6	TGTGCCAGCAGTTTAGTCGGATCACCCCTCCACTTT	CASSLVGSPLHF
few	NA	TRBV5-1	TRBJ1-2	TGCGCCAGCAGCCCGACAGGCGACTATGGCTACACCTTC	CASSPTGDYGYTF
NA	NA	TRBV7-8	TRBJ1-2	TGTGCCAGCAGCTTAGGTGGCGGTAACTATGGCTACACCTTC	CASSLGGGNYGYTF
NA	TRBD1	TRBV9	TRBJ2-3	TGTGCCAGCAGCGTAGAATCGGCAGGGGGATCCACAGATACGCAGTATTTT	CASSVESAGGSTDTQYF
NA	NA	TRBV7-8	TRBJ1-1	TGTGCCAGCAGCTTAGCGAAACAGGGAGAGTGGTGGGGATACACTGAAGCTTTCTTT	CASSLAKQGEWWGYTEAFF
NA	NA	TRBV6-6	TRBJ2-1	TGTGCCAGCAGTCCCCTAGGGGGGGCGGCCAATGAGCAGTTCTTC	CASSPLGGAANEQFF
NA	NA	TRBV19	TRBJ2-1	TGTGCCAGTAGTCTCGACAGGAGCTCCTACAATGAGCAGTTCTTC	CASSLDRSSYNEQFF
NA	NA	TRBV7-2	TRBJ1-2	TGTGCCAGCAGCGCCAAGGTTGGCTACACCTTC	CASSAKVGYTF
NA	NA	TRBV11-2	TRBJ2-1	TGTGCCAGCAGCCGGGGGGCCGCCTACAATGAGCAGTTCTTC	CASSRGAAYNEQFF
NA	TRBD2	TRBV5-6	TRBJ2-1	TGTGCCAGCAGCTTATTAAAACGGGGGGGCTCCTACAATGAGCAGTTCTTC	CASSLLKRGGSYNEQFF
NA	TRBD2	TRBV7-6	TRBJ2-3	TGTGCCAGCAGCTTAGACGGGGCGGGGGGCACAGATACGCAGTATTTT	CASSLDGAGGTDTQYF
NA	TRBD1	TRBV27	TRBJ1-5	TGTGCCAGCAGCTGGACAGGGGTGGATCAGCCCCAGCATTTT	CASSWTGVDQPQHF
NA	NA	TRBV5-4	TRBJ2-1	TGTGCCAGCAGCCACAGGGATCTTTACAATGAGCAGTTCTTC	CASSHRDLYNEQFF
few	NA	TRBV18	TRBJ1-2	TGTGCCAGCTCAACCGGGACGGGTTCTAACTATGGCTACACCTTC	CASSTGTGSNYGYTF
NA	TRBD2	TRBV15	TRBJ2-5	TGTGCCACCTCCCGGACGACCCCGGGACTAGCGGGGGGGGGCGAGACCCAGTACTTC	CATSRTTPGLAGGGETQYF
NA	NA	TRBV6-1	TRBJ1-6	TGTGCCAGCAGTCGGACAGCACCTCCGAATTCACCCCTCCACTTT	CASSRTAPPNSPLHF
NA	TRBD1	TRBV11-2	TRBJ2-7	TGTGCCAGCAGCCGTTGGGGACAGAGCTCCTACGAGCAGTACTTC	CASSRWGQSSYEQYF
NA	NA	TRBV23-1	TRBJ1-1	TGCGCCAGCAGTCAACCAGCCAGGGAGGAAGCTTTCTTT	CASSQPAREEAFF
NA	TRBD2	TRBV11-3	TRBJ2-1	TGTGCCAGCAGCAAGCGCGGGGGAAACAATGAGCAGTTCTTC	CASSKRGGNNEQFF
few	TRBD2	TRBV7-6	TRBJ2-3	TGTGCCAGCAGCTGGACTAGCGGGGGCACAGATACGCAGTATTTT	CASSWTSGGTDTQYF
NA	TRBD1	TRBV19	TRBJ1-2	TGTGCCACCAGACAGGGTTTAGCTAACTATGGCTACACCTTC	CATRQGLANYGYTF
few	NA	TRBV2	TRBJ1-4	TGTGCCAGTGGGGGGGAGGGAGAAAAACTGTTTTTT	CASGGEGEKLFF
NA	NA	TRBV13	TRBJ1-1	TGTGCCAGCAGCCCCTCCAACAGTTTCAACACTGAAGCTTTCTTT	CASSPSNSFNTEAFF
NA	TRBD2	TRBV27	TRBJ2-3	TGTGCCAGCAGTTTGGGGGGGGAGAGCACAGATACGCAGTATTTT	CASSLGGESTDTQYF
NA	TRBD1	TRBV19	TRBJ1-4	TGTGCCAGTAAGAGAGGGGGCGATTATGGGGAAAAACTGTTTTTT	CASKRGGDYGEKLFF
few	TRBD1	TRBV5-1	TRBJ1-5	TGCGCCAGCAGCGTCGGACAGGGCGATCAGCCCCAGCATTTT	CASSVGQGDQPQHF